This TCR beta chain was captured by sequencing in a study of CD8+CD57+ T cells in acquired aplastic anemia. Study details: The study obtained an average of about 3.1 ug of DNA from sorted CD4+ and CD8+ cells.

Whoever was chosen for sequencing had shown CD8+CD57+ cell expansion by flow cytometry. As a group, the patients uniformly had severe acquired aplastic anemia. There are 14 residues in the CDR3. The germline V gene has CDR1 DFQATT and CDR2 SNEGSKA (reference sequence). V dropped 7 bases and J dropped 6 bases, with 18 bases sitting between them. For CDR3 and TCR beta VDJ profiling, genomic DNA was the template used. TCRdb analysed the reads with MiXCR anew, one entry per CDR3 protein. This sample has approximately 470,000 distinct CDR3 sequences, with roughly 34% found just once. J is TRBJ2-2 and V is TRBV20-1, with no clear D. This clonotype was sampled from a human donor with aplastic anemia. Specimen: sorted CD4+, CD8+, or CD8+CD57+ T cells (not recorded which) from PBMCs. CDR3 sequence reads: CSVLGPAVSGELFF. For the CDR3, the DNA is TGCAGTGTTCTCGGACCCGCGGTGTCCGGGGAGCTGTTTTTT.